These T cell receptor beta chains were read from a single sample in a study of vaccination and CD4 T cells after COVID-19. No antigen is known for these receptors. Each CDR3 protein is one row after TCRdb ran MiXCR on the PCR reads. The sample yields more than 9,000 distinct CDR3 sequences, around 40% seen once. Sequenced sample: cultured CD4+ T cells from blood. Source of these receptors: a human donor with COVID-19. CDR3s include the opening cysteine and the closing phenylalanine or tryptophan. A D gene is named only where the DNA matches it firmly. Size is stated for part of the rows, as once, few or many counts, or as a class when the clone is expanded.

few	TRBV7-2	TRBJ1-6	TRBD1	CASSPRTGVGSPLHF	TGTGCCAGCAGCCCCCGGACAGGTGTGGGATCACCCCTCCACTTT
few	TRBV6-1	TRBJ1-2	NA	CASSVVGKYNGYTF	TGTGCCAGCAGTGTAGTCGGGAAATACAATGGCTACACCTTC
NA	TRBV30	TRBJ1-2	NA	CAWSGGHGGTF	TGTGCCTGGAGTGGGGGACACGGGGGCACCTTC
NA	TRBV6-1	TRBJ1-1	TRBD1	CASRPGQGVAEAFF	TGTGCCAGCAGACCGGGACAGGGGGTCGCTGAAGCTTTCTTT
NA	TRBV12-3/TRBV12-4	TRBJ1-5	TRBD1	CASTTGQGGGNQPQHF	TGTGCCAGCACCACAGGACAGGGGGGTGGCAATCAGCCCCAGCATTTT
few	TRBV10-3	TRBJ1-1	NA	CAIGYGYTEAFF	TGTGCCATCGGTTACGGTTACACTGAAGCTTTCTTT
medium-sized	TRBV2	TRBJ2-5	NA	CASSETRGEQETQYF	TGTGCCAGCAGTGAAACCCGGGGTGAACAAGAGACCCAGTACTTC
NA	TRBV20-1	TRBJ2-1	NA	CSARDPRGPENEQFF	TGCAGTGCTAGAGATCCCCGGGGGCCCGAGAATGAGCAGTTCTTC
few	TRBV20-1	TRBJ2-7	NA	CSASGVLSYEQYF	TGCAGTGCTAGCGGGGTCCTCTCCTACGAGCAGTACTTC
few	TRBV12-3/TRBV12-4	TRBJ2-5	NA	CASSLDRAQETQYF	TGTGCCAGCAGTTTAGACCGCGCACAAGAGACCCAGTACTTC
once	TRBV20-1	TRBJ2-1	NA	CSGTKGYSNEQFF	TGCAGCGGTACAAAGGGATATTCCAATGAGCAGTTCTTC
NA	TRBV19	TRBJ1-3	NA	CASNTGSYSGNTIYF	TGTGCCAGTAACACAGGTTCCTACTCTGGAAACACCATATATTTT
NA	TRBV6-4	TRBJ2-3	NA	CASSAYLRTDTDTQYF	TGTGCCAGCAGTGCCTACCTCCGGACCGACACAGATACGCAGTATTTT
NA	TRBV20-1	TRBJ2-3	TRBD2	CSARDSMRGSTDTQYF	TGCAGTGCTAGAGATTCCATGCGGGGGAGCACAGATACGCAGTATTTT
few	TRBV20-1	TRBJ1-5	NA	CSGQERGVLSPQHF	TGCAGTGGTCAAGAGCGGGGTGTTCTTTCGCCCCAGCATTTT
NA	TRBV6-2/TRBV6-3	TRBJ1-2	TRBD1	CASSKGQGAGYGYTF	TGTGCCAGCAGTAAAGGACAGGGCGCTGGATATGGCTACACCTTC
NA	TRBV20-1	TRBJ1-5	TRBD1	CSARDNRGNQPQHF	TGCAGTGCTAGAGATAACAGGGGAAATCAGCCCCAGCATTTT
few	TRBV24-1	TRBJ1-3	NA	CATSALGNTIYF	TGTGCCACCAGTGCCTTGGGGAACACCATATATTTT
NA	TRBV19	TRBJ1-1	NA	CASSWGQNTEAFF	TGTGCCAGTAGCTGGGGGCAGAACACTGAAGCTTTCTTT
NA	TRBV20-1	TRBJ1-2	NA	CSAAPGRANGYTF	TGCAGTGCAGCCCCCGGAAGGGCCAACGGCTACACCTTC
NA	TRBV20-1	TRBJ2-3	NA	CSARDESVADTQYF	TGCAGTGCTAGAGATGAAAGCGTAGCAGATACGCAGTATTTT
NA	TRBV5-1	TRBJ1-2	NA	CASSYGDGQSGYTF	TGCGCCAGCAGCTACGGAGACGGCCAGAGTGGCTACACCTTC
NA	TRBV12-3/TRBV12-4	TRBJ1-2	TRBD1	CASSKGQGGGYTF	TGTGCCAGCAGCAAGGGCCAGGGGGGAGGCTACACCTTC
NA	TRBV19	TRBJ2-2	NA	CASNNVNTGELFF	TGTGCCAGTAATAACGTGAACACCGGGGAGCTGTTTTTT
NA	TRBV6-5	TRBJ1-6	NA	CASSYSGRDSYNSPLHF	TGTGCCAGCAGTTACTCGGGGCGGGACTCCTATAATTCACCCCTCCACTTT
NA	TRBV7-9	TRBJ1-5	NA	CASGLVWPQHF	TGTGCCAGCGGATTAGTTTGGCCCCAGCATTTT
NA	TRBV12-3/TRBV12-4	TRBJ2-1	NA	CASSLGALEFF	TGTGCCAGCAGTTTAGGTGCGCTGGAGTTCTTC
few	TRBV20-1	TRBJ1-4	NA	CSARDRASNEKLFF	TGCAGTGCTAGAGACAGGGCATCTAATGAAAAACTGTTTTTT
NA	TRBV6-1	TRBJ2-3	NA	CASILLPIGTQYF	TGTGCCAGCATCCTATTGCCGATTGGTACGCAGTATTTT
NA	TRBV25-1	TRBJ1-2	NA	CARNPGRANYGYTF	TGTGCCAGGAATCCGGGACGGGCTAACTATGGCTACACCTTC
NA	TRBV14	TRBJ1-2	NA	CASSQDYSHGYTF	TGTGCCAGCAGCCAAGATTACTCCCATGGCTACACCTTC
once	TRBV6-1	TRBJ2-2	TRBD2	CASRGLAGANTGELFF	TGTGCCAGCAGAGGACTAGCGGGGGCGAACACCGGGGAGCTGTTTTTT
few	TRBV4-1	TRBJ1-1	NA	CASSQAGVSEAFF	TGCGCCAGCAGCCAAGCAGGGGTATCTGAAGCTTTCTTT
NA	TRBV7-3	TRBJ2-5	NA	CASSLNLAPQETQYF	TGTGCCAGCAGCTTAAATCTAGCGCCCCAAGAGACCCAGTACTTC
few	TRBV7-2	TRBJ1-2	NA	CASSLVADTYGYTF	TGTGCCAGCAGCTTAGTAGCGGATACCTATGGCTACACCTTC
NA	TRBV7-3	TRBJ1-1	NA	CASSLTQGTEAFF	TGTGCCAGCAGCTTAACACAGGGTACTGAAGCTTTCTTT
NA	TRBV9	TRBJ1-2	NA	CASSVEAAYGYTF	TGTGCCAGCAGCGTAGAAGCAGCTTATGGCTACACCTTC
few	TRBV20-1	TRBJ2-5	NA	CSGPTEVGTQYF	TGCAGTGGGCCGACTGAGGTGGGGACCCAGTACTTC
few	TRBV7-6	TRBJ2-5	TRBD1	CASNQDRGLRTQYF	TGTGCCAGCAACCAGGACAGGGGCCTCAGGACCCAGTACTTC
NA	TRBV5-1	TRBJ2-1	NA	CASSTGTAYNEQFF	TGCGCCAGCAGCACAGGGACCGCTTACAATGAGCAGTTCTTC
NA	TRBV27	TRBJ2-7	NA	CASSLGGALYEQYF	TGTGCCAGCAGTTTAGGCGGAGCCTTATACGAGCAGTACTTC
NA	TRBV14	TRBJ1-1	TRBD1	CASSQITGGNTEAFF	TGTGCCAGCAGCCAGATTACAGGGGGAAACACTGAAGCTTTCTTT
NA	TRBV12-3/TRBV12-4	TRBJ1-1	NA	CADARGAMTEAFF	TGTGCCGACGCACGGGGGGCTATGACTGAAGCTTTCTTT
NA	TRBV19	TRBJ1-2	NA	CASSARQHYYGYTF	TGTGCCAGTAGTGCCCGACAGCACTACTATGGCTACACCTTC
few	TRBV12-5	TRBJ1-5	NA	CASGLDVQPQHF	TGTGCTAGTGGTTTGGATGTCCAGCCCCAGCATTTT
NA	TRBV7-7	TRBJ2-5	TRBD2	CASSGGTELYQTQYF	TGTGCTAGCAGCGGGGGGACAGAGCTCTATCAGACCCAGTACTTC
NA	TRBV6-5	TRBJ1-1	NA	CASSYSVLGTEAFF	TGTGCCAGCAGTTACTCAGTTTTGGGCACTGAAGCTTTCTTT
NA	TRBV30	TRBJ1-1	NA	CAWNRNGLGSEAFF	TGTGCCTGGAACAGGAACGGCCTGGGGAGTGAAGCTTTCTTT